These 7 T cell receptor beta chains came from one sample sequenced in a study of T-cell memory formation after mild COVID-19. A single record per CDR3 protein comes from TCRdb applying MiXCR to the 5' RACE reads. This table holds approximately 150,000 distinct CDR3 sequences, approximately 21% found once. Source material: PBMCs or a T cell subset sorted from them (not recorded which). The receptors originated from an adult woman who had mild COVID-19 (a few samples of this study predate the infection). Cell type and time point are not known.

V usage is TRBV12-3 or TRBV12-4 and J usage is TRBJ2-1, with 11 bases lining up with TRBD2. The CDR3 sequence is 15 residues long. V lost 3 bases and J lost 6; bases outside the gene matches: 4. The CDR3 DNA reads as TGTGCCAGCAGTTTGGGACTAGCGGCTTTCAATGAGCAGTTCTTC. Translation: CASSLGLAAFNEQFF.

V is TRBV2 and J is TRBJ1-6, with TRBD1 identical over 8 bases. V was clipped by 4 bases and J by 11 bases; unmatched bases: 4. The CDR3 has 13 residues. CDR1 is SNHLY, CDR2 FYNNEI, per germline. For the CDR3, the DNA is TGTGCCAGCAGTGCAGAGACAGGGGCACCCCTCCACTTT. It codes for CASSAETGAPLHF.

This clonotype has a handful of counts. V usage is TRBV7-2 and J usage is TRBJ2-3; D tentatively reads TRBD1 or TRBD2 (5 bases each). The CDR3 is made up of 11 amino acids. The germline V gene has CDR1 SGHTA and CDR2 FQGNSA. Trimming took 5 bases from V and 13 from J, leaving 13 bases between them. The CDR3 bases are TGTGCCAGCAGCACCCGGGACCAGAAGTATTTT. Translation: CASSTRDQKYF.

This clonotype was seen a handful of times. In DNA, the CDR3 is TGCGCCAGCAGCTTGGCGGCAGGCTCTGGGGCCAACGTCCTGACTTTC. Amino acid sequence: CASSLAAGSGANVLTF. This sequence joins TRBV5-1 and TRBJ2-6; no clear D gene. Germline V gene sequence: CDR1 SGHRS, CDR2 YFSETQ. Trimming cost V 0 bases and J 0 bases, with 7 bases left between them. The CDR3 has 16 amino acids. Together with reference TRBV5-1 and TRBJ2-6, the CDR3 gives the full variable domain: KAGVTQTPRYLIKTRGQQVTLSCSPISGHRSVSWYQQTPGQGLQFLFEYFSETQRNKGNFPGRFSGRQFSNSRSEMNVSTLELGDSALYLCASSLAAGSGANVLTFGAGSRLTVL.

The sample holds a few counts of this clonotype. The chain links TRBV12-3 or TRBV12-4 to TRBJ1-6; unclear D gene. V lost 3 bases and J 10 bases, leaving 7 bases between the germline ends. The CDR3 sequence is 12 residues long. The CDR3: CASSFPPSPLHF. The CDR3, as DNA: TGTGCCAGCAGTTTCCCTCCCTCACCCCTCCACTTT.

This clonotype was detected a few times. The chain carries TRBV12-3 or TRBV12-4 and TRBJ2-7; a weak D match, TRBD1 (6 bases). V lost 3 bases and J lost 0, with 12 bases in between. The CDR3 is made up of 15 amino acids. This CDR3 is CASSLGQGLSYEQYF. The CDR3 DNA reads TGTGCCAGCAGTTTGGGGCAGGGGCTCTCCTACGAGCAGTACTTC.

At least ten counts were recorded for this clonotype. The V call is TRBV7-2, the J call TRBJ2-5; tentatively, D is TRBD2 (5 bases). This CDR3 is 12 amino acids long. V lost 5 bases to trimming and J lost 5 bases, with 9 bases between them. Germline CDR1 is SGHTA and CDR2 is FQGNSA. CDR3 bases: TGTGCCAGCAGCCGTCCGGGGGAGACCCAGTACTTC. It is translated as CASSRPGETQYF.